What follows are 29 T cell receptor beta chains derived from one specimen sequenced in a study of shared clonotypes between healthy human individuals. The data were produced by immunoSEQ multiplex PCR, yet TCRdb's version contains in-frame clones alone and is incomplete. The table records some 2,000,000 clones, 90% to 95% of them present only once. Source material: naive CD4+ T cells sorted from blood. Subset noted: CD45RA+ positively selected. Every receptor here comes from a man between 18 and 29 years old in good health.

V and J are TRBV29-1 and TRBJ1-1; D remains ambiguous. Germline V gene lookup returns CDR1 SQVTM and CDR2 ANQGSEA. Trimming took off 3 bases at V and 2 bases at J, with 13 bases between the two ends. This CDR3 is built from 14 residues. The CDR3 loop is CSVEVPGKNTEAFF. The CDR3 region has the DNA TGCAGCGTTGAGGTGCCGGGTAAAAACACTGAAGCTTTCTTT. The full variable domain, in which reference TRBV29-1 and TRBJ1-1 provide the parts outside the CDR3, is SAVISQKPSRDICQRGTSLTIQCQVDSQVTMMFWYRQQPGQSLTLIATANQGSEATYESGFVIDKFPISRPNLTFSTLTVSNMSPEDSSIYLCSVEVPGKNTEAFFGQGTRLTVV.

The V and J genes are TRBV7-8 and TRBJ1-1; D not certain. CDR1 is SGHVS, CDR2 FQNEAQ, per germline. The CDR3 sequence is 14 residues long. The ends were cut back, 8 bases at V and 3 bases at J, with 16 bases in the middle. The CDR3 nucleotides are TGTGCCAGCGCTCAGGAGAACATATACACTGAAGCTTTCTTT. This sequence encodes CASAQENIYTEAFF.

The J gene is TRBJ2-3, the V gene TRBV7-3; D perhaps matches TRBD2 (6 bases). Germline assignment: CDR1 SGHTA and CDR2 FQGTGA. Trimming took off 5 bases at V and 0 bases at J, with 15 bases between the two ends. There are 16 residues in the CDR3. CDR3 protein: CASSLIGGLSTDTQYF. The CDR3 region has the DNA TGTGCCAGCAGCCTTATTGGGGGACTGAGCACAGATACGCAGTATTTT.

This chain uses TRBV19 with TRBJ2-4; 7 nucleotides agree with TRBD1. V gave up 5 bases and J gave up 9 bases; unmatched junction bases: 16. The CDR3 is made up of 16 amino acids. Germline assignment: CDR1 LNHDA and CDR2 SQIVND (reference sequence). The CDR3 bases are TGTGCCAGTAGTTCTTCCACTGGGCAGGGGGTAAGCATTCAGTACTTC. The encoded protein is CASSSSTGQGVSIQYF. Together with reference TRBV19 and TRBJ2-4, the CDR3 gives the full variable domain: DGGITQSPKYLFRKEGQNVTLSCEQNLNHDAMYWYRQDPGQGLRLIYYSQIVNDFQKGDIAEGYSVSREKKESFPLTVTSAQKNPTAFYLCASSSSTGQGVSIQYFGAGTRLSVL.

V and J are TRBV28 and TRBJ2-7; 8 bases are a match to TRBD1. The CDR3 is 15 residues long. Germline loops: CDR1 MDHEN, CDR2 SYDVKM. V gave up 3 bases and J gave up 3 bases; unmatched junction bases: 7. The chain's CDR3 is CASSFAGGNGYEQYF. In DNA, the CDR3 is TGTGCCAGCAGTTTCGCAGGGGGCAATGGCTACGAGCAGTACTTC.

This clone was seen a single time. The rearrangement links TRBV14 to TRBJ2-7; D call uncertain. The germline V gene encodes CDR1 SGHDN and CDR2 FVKESK. V shed 4 bases and J shed 7 bases, with 14 bases lying between them. The length of the CDR3 is 13 residues. The CDR3 is CASSRGGVGEQYF. In DNA, the CDR3 is TGTGCCAGCAGCCGCGGCGGAGTGGGGGAGCAGTACTTC.

About this clone: In the same sample, other DNA sequences code for this CDR3. This sequence joins TRBV5-4 and TRBJ2-3; 10 bases map to TRBD2. This CDR3 has 16 residues. Trimming at V came to 2 bases and at J to 1 base, leaving 4 bases not matched to a gene. CDR1 and CDR2 (germline): SGHNT, YYREEE (reference sequence). CDR3 bases: TGTGCCAGCAGCTTAGGTCTAGCGGGAGGCACAGATACGCAGTATTTT. Translating gives CASSLGLAGGTDTQYF.

V usage is TRBV28 and J usage is TRBJ1-2, with 7 nucleotides matching TRBD1. V trimming: 3 bases; J trimming: 2 bases; junction bases outside the gene matches: 9. The CDR3 length is 16 residues. Per the germline V gene, CDR1 is MDHEN and CDR2 is SYDVKM. The chain's CDR3 is CASSFSVLTGNYGYTF. CDR3 nucleotide sequence: TGTGCCAGCAGTTTTAGTGTGCTGACAGGGAACTATGGCTACACCTTC.

The chain uses TRBV7-6 and TRBJ2-2; 8 nucleotides line up with TRBD1. This CDR3 is 17 amino acids long. J lost 7 bases, V lost 0 bases, and 10 bases had no gene match. Per the germline V gene, CDR1 is SGHVS and CDR2 is FNYEAQ. The CDR3 DNA follows: TGTGCCAGCAGCTTAGCGGGGCAGGGGGCGCGCGGCGGGGAGCTGTTTTTT. This translates into CASSLAGQGARGGELFF. Filled out from reference TRBV7-6 and TRBJ2-2, the complete variable domain reads GAGVSQSPRYKVTKRGQDVALRCDPISGHVSLYWYRQALGQGPEFLTYFNYEAQQDKSGLPNDRFSAERPEGSISTLTIQRTEQRDSAMYRCASSLAGQGARGGELFFGEGSRLTVL.

About this clone itself: The sample contains more than one DNA sequence encoding this CDR3. The chain links TRBV6-5 to TRBJ2-7; D not certain. The V end was cut by 4 bases, the J end by 4 bases, with 8 bases between. The germline V gene encodes CDR1 MNHEY and CDR2 SVGAGI. The CDR3 runs to 12 residues. CDR3 loop: CASSSSTYEQYF. CDR3 bases: TGTGCCAGCAGTTCCTCCACGTACGAGCAGTACTTC.

The J gene is TRBJ1-5, the V gene TRBV5-8; D is unresolved. This CDR3 spans 15 amino acids. Trimming pared 4 bases from V and 0 bases from J, leaving 11 bases between. Germline V lookup: CDR1 SGHTS, CDR2 YDEGEE. CDR3 nucleotides: TGTGCCAGCAGCACCCGGGAATTTAGCAATCAGCCCCAGCATTTT. The encoded protein is CASSTREFSNQPQHF.

The CDR3 coding sequence is TGTGCCAGCAGCTTAGAATCGCAGGGTGGTCAGCCCCAGCATTTT. This codes for CASSLESQGGQPQHF. The chain joins TRBV7-2 to TRBJ1-5; tentative D call: TRBD1 (5 bases). The V gene lost 1 base and the J gene lost 6 bases, with 13 bases spanning the gap. Germline CDR1 and CDR2: SGHTA and FQGNSA. This CDR3 is 15 amino acids long.

V usage is TRBV27 and J usage is TRBJ2-1, with unresolved D. Trimming removed 6 bases at V and 5 bases at J, with 14 bases between. The germline CDR1 and CDR2 sequences are MNHEY and SMNVEV (reference sequence). This CDR3 region has 14 residues. CDR3: CASSRLLDNNEQFF. CDR3 DNA sequence: TGTGCCAGCAGCCGCCTCCTAGACAACAATGAGCAGTTCTTC.

The rearrangement uses TRBV6-1 and TRBJ2-7; no firm D call. The CDR3 totals 13 residues. Between the trimmed V and J ends, which lost 10 bases and 0 bases, there was a span of 13 bases. CDR1 MNHNS and CDR2 SASEGT come from the germline V gene. CDR3 amino acids: CATTEASSYEQYF. The CDR3 DNA follows: TGTGCCACCACCGAGGCCAGCTCCTACGAGCAGTACTTC.

The chain uses TRBV5-1 and TRBJ2-1; 9 positions agree with TRBD2. The length of the CDR3 is 18 residues. V shed 1 base and J 1 base; nucleotides not matched to a gene: 9. The V gene's germline CDR1 is SGHRS and CDR2 YFSETQ. CDR3 region: CASSLRSWTSESYNEQFF. DNA for the CDR3: TGCGCCAGCAGCTTGAGAAGTTGGACTAGCGAGTCCTACAATGAGCAGTTCTTC. The entire variable domain, with the rest obtained from reference TRBV5-1 and TRBJ2-1, is as follows: KAGVTQTPRYLIKTRGQQVTLSCSPISGHRSVSWYQQTPGQGLQFLFEYFSETQRNKGNFPGRFSGRQFSNSRSEMNVSTLELGDSALYLCASSLRSWTSESYNEQFFGPGTRLTVL.

V gene TRBV15 combines with J gene TRBJ1-1; 8 positions agree with TRBD1. The V and J ends lost 1 base and 4 bases, in that order; junction bases with no gene match: 5. The CDR3 runs to 15 residues. Germline V gene lookup returns CDR1 LNHNV and CDR2 YYDKDF (reference sequence). Written as DNA, the CDR3 is TGTGCCACCAGCAGAGTGGTCCAGGGGGCCACTGAAGCTTTCTTT. This codes for CATSRVVQGATEAFF.

On this clone itself: This could be a read error, since a much larger clone is one nucleotide away. The genes are TRBV11-2 and TRBJ2-7; D gene ambiguous. V was shortened by 5 bases and J by 3 bases, with 5 bases between the two germline ends. The germline gives CDR1 SGHAT, CDR2 FQNNGV. This CDR3 spans 11 amino acids. The CDR3 loop reads CASSRDYEQYF. The DNA for the CDR3 is TGTGCCAGCAGCCGCGACTACGAGCAGTACTTC.

The chain uses TRBV6-5 and TRBJ2-7; no reliable D call. Germline-derived CDR1 and CDR2 are MNHEY and SVGAGI. The CDR3 contains 11 residues. Trimming removed 4 bases at V and 6 bases at J, with 7 bases between. For the CDR3, the DNA is TGTGCCAGCAGTTCCTTGGCCGAGCAGTACTTC. Its protein product is CASSSLAEQYF.

V usage is TRBV19 and J usage is TRBJ1-5; D is unclear. This CDR3 comprises 15 residues. The germline V and J ends were trimmed by 6 bases and 0 bases, with 12 bases remaining between them. Germline CDR1 is LNHDA and CDR2 is SQIVND (reference sequence). CDR3 region: CASRTLASSNQPQHF. In DNA, the CDR3 is TGTGCCAGTAGGACACTGGCGAGTAGCAATCAGCCCCAGCATTTT.

This chain uses TRBV27 with TRBJ2-3; the match to TRBD2 covers 8 bases. Looked up from germline, CDR1 is MNHEY and CDR2 is SMNVEV (reference sequence). J gave up 3 bases and V 7 bases, and 9 bases lay outside the gene matches. The CDR3 is 15 amino acids. The chain's CDR3 is CASTRAGGETDTQYF. CDR3 nucleotides: TGTGCCAGCACCCGGGCGGGGGGCGAGACAGATACGCAGTATTTT.

The chain joins TRBV12-2 to TRBJ2-7; the D call in the table, TRBD2, was not verified against the DNA. TRBV12-2 is reported as a pseudogene. CDR3 length: 13 residues. The CDR3 protein is CASRFTEGYEQYF. The CDR3 coding sequence is TGTGCAAGTCGCTTTACGGAGGGCTACGAGCAGTACTTC.

The chain carries TRBV6-5 and TRBJ2-7; 8 bases fit TRBD2. CDR1 and CDR2 (germline): MNHEY, SVGAGI. The CDR3 runs 14 residues. After removal of 6 bases from V and 5 bases from J, the junction contained 9 bases not matched to a gene. The CDR3 spells CASSTAGGRNEQYF. In DNA, the CDR3 is TGTGCCAGCAGCACTGCGGGCGGGAGGAACGAGCAGTACTTC.

The rearrangement uses TRBV4-3 and TRBJ2-1; 11 positions match TRBD2. The CDR3 is 19 amino acids. Germline CDR1 reads LGHNA; CDR2 reads YSLEER. V lost 0 bases to trimming and J lost 6 bases; unmatched junction nucleotides: 13. The CDR3 region is CASSQDIGLAGGGGNEQFF. The CDR3 DNA is TGCGCCAGCAGCCAAGATATAGGGCTAGCGGGAGGCGGAGGCAATGAGCAGTTCTTC.

The chain uses TRBV2 and TRBJ1-5; 8 bases are shared with TRBD1. CDR1 is SNHLY and CDR2 is FYNNEI in the germline V gene. The CDR3 covers 15 residues. Trimming took 6 bases from V and 4 from J; bases not matched to a gene: 8. The CDR3 here is CASRTGTGINQPQHF. The CDR3 DNA reads as TGTGCCAGCAGAACCGGGACAGGTATAAATCAGCCCCAGCATTTT.

This clone came up once. This chain links TRBV19 with TRBJ2-2; no clear D gene. Germline CDR1 reads LNHDA; CDR2 reads SQIVND (reference sequence). The CDR3 length is 13 residues. V lost 5 bases and J lost 0, with 4 bases in between. The CDR3 DNA reads TGTGCCAGTAGTCCGTCGAACACCGGGGAGCTGTTTTTT. Translating gives CASSPSNTGELFF.

This chain uses TRBV23-1 with TRBJ1-1; D uncertain. TRBV23-1 is given ORF status, its function remaining uncertain. The germline V and J ends were trimmed by 2 bases and 4 bases, with 8 bases remaining between them. This CDR3 region has 13 residues. In DNA form, the CDR3 reads TGCGCCAGCAGTCAACGACCGGGCACTGAAGCTTTCTTT. This sequence encodes CASSQRPGTEAFF.

This clone was seen once. The J gene is TRBJ2-7, the V gene TRBV19; D gene unclear. This CDR3 contains 13 residues. Germline V CDR1 and CDR2: LNHDA, SQIVND (reference sequence). The V and J ends lost 9 bases and 0 bases respectively, with 12 bases between them. The CDR3 reads CASGPGASYEQYF. The CDR3 region has the DNA TGTGCCAGCGGCCCGGGCGCCTCCTACGAGCAGTACTTC.

This sequence joins TRBV10-3 and TRBJ2-7; the D is unclear. The CDR3 spans 13 residues. Trimming left V 11 bases short and J 3 bases short, with 17 bases between. From germline, CDR1 is ENHRY and CDR2 SYGVKD. As DNA, the CDR3 is TGTGCCGTCCAAGCCAATCAAGGCTACGAGCAGTACTTC. It codes for CAVQANQGYEQYF.

The rearrangement joins TRBV7-9 to TRBJ1-2; the D gene is possibly TRBD1 (5 bases). This CDR3 spans 15 amino acids. CDR1 SEHNR and CDR2 FQNEAQ come from the germline V gene (reference sequence). V gave up 0 bases and J gave up 2 bases, with 10 bases separating them. CDR3: CASSLAGRANYGYTF. CDR3 DNA: TGTGCCAGCAGCTTAGCGGGCAGGGCGAACTATGGCTACACCTTC.